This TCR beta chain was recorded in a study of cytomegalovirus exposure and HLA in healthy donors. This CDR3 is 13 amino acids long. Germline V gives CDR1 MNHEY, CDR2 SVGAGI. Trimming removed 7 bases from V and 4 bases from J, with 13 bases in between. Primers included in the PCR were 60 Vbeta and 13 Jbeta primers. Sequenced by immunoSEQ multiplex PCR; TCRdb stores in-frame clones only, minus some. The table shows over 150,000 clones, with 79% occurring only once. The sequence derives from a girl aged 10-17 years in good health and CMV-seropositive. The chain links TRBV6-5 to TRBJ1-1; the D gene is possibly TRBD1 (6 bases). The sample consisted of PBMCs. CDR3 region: CASMGGHRTEAFF. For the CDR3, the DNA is TGTGCCAGCATGGGGGGGCACCGCACTGAAGCTTTCTTT.